The clone carrying this T cell receptor (beta chain) occurred many times. The study amplified TCR beta CDR3 regions using RNA transcripts. In the first round, RT-PCR was carried out with HTBI primers, and a multiplex PCR formed the second round. TCRdb ran MiXCR on the multiplex PCR reads and lists one entry per CDR3 protein. The data hold about 400,000 distinct CDR3 sequences, with more than 20% observed a single time. The sample is drawn from a study of Graves' ophthalmopathy and Graves' hyperthyroidism. The CDR3 runs to 12 residues. V shed 6 bases and J 8 bases; nucleotides not matched to a gene: 6.

The sequence was obtained from a woman between 18 and 30 years old with stable Graves' hyperthyroidism. The sequenced sample was peripheral blood. The chain couples TRBV12-3 or TRBV12-4 to TRBJ1-2; 7 bases match TRBD1. CDR3 DNA sequence: TGTGCCAGCAGCGACAGGGTTAGAGGCTACACCTTC. Translation: CASSDRVRGYTF.